One and the same sample provided the 3 T cell receptor beta chains below, sequenced in a study of CD8+CD57+ T cells in acquired aplastic anemia. Researchers used genomic DNA as the template to profile TCR beta VDJ and CDR3. Using its own MiXCR run on the reads, TCRdb lists one record per CDR3 protein. The data contain roughly 420,000 distinct CDR3 sequences, roughly 64% of them seen just once; the ten biggest clones take up approximately 3.9%. The sample taken for sequencing was sorted CD4+, CD8+, or CD8+CD57+ T cells (not recorded which) from PBMCs. The receptors stem from a human donor in good health, serving as a control.

The chain is built from TRBV9 and TRBJ1-6; 7 nucleotides line up with TRBD1. This CDR3 has 15 residues. CDR1 and CDR2 (germline): SGDLS, YYNGEE. The V segment lost 5 bases and the J segment 9 bases; nucleotides outside the gene matches: 11. This CDR3 reads CASSAVGGGGSPLHF. In DNA, the CDR3 is TGTGCCAGCAGTGCTGTAGGGGGCGGCGGTTCACCCCTCCACTTT.

In its sample, this clonotype was seen many times. The rearrangement links TRBV5-8 to TRBJ1-5; 8 bases agree with TRBD1. Losses at the gene ends were 0 bases for V and 8 bases for J; bases not matched to a gene: 4. The germline V gene has CDR1 SGHTS and CDR2 YDEGEE. This CDR3 region has 14 residues. The CDR3 loop reads CASSLAGGREPQHF. CDR3 nucleotide sequence: TGTGCCAGCAGCTTGGCAGGGGGCCGAGAGCCCCAGCATTTT.

To note about this clonotype: A junction boundary mismatches the germline segment, possibly from a read error. This chain connects TRBV2 to TRBJ2-1, with D possibly matching TRBD1 (5 bases). This CDR3 region has 14 residues. Germline values: CDR1 SNHLY, CDR2 FYNNEI. CDR3 bases: TGTGCCAGCAGCTTGACAACAGGCGCTAATGAGCAGCACTTC. Residues: CASSLTTGANEQHF.